There are many counts of the clone carrying this T cell receptor beta chain. As for time point: pre-sensitization, week 0. Treatment reported: therapeutic diphenylcyclopropenone sensitization with weekly scalp DPC. Study processing details: Between roughly 23,224 and 700,000 TCRs appeared in each sample, and the median stood at roughly 100,000. TCRdb fed the RACE reads into MiXCR, producing one record per CDR3 protein. The V and J calls and clone size are TCRdb's, not the authors'. The profile shows 80,000 to 95,000 distinct CDR3 sequences, 8% to 10% of them singletons. With 6 bases removed from V and 0 bases from J, the gap between germline ends came to 5 bases. This CDR3 region has 12 residues. Germline V lookup: CDR1 ENHRY, CDR2 SYGVKD. This entry is derived from a study of human T cells and chemical hapten exposure.

Material: whole blood, obtained in connection with sensitization to the hapten diphenylcyclopropenone (DPC). This chain joins TRBV10-3 and TRBJ1-1; no definite D call. The source is a middle-aged woman with alopecia areata. Some clones in this sample may be carry-over from other donors' samples. CDR3 coding DNA: TGTGCCATCAGGGGAATGAACACTGAAGCTTTCTTT. It specifies CAIRGMNTEAFF.